This note documents a single T cell receptor (beta chain) sequence. These data come from a study of blood T cell repertoires in COVID-19. Study-wide background: From T cells, B-cell-depleted T cells, or PBMCs came the material, which was cDNA or gDNA.

Cohorts were based on clinical histories the participants reported. In the authors' methods: Reference gene primer amplification yielded estimated nucleated cell counts. Clones were sequenced by immunoSEQ multiplex PCR, and TCRdb holds only the in-frame ones, with some missing. The V and J calls and clone size were taken over from that table, and D and trimming were inferred from the DNA. The sample lists approximately 360,000 clones, roughly 90% occurring once. The receptor's source is a woman aged 30 to 39 with acute COVID-19. Sequencing was carried out using PBMCs or T cells enriched from blood (not recorded which).

This chain's CDR3 is CASSLGAGTGYMNTEAFF. The CDR3 DNA reads as TGTGCCAGCAGCTTAGGGGCCGGGACAGGATACATGAACACTGAAGCTTTCTTT. The chain couples TRBV7-6 to TRBJ1-1; 8 bases map to TRBD1. This CDR3 spans 18 amino acids. CDR1 and CDR2 (germline): SGHVS, FNYEAQ. The trim removed 1 base at V and 0 bases at J, leaving 10 bases unmatched.